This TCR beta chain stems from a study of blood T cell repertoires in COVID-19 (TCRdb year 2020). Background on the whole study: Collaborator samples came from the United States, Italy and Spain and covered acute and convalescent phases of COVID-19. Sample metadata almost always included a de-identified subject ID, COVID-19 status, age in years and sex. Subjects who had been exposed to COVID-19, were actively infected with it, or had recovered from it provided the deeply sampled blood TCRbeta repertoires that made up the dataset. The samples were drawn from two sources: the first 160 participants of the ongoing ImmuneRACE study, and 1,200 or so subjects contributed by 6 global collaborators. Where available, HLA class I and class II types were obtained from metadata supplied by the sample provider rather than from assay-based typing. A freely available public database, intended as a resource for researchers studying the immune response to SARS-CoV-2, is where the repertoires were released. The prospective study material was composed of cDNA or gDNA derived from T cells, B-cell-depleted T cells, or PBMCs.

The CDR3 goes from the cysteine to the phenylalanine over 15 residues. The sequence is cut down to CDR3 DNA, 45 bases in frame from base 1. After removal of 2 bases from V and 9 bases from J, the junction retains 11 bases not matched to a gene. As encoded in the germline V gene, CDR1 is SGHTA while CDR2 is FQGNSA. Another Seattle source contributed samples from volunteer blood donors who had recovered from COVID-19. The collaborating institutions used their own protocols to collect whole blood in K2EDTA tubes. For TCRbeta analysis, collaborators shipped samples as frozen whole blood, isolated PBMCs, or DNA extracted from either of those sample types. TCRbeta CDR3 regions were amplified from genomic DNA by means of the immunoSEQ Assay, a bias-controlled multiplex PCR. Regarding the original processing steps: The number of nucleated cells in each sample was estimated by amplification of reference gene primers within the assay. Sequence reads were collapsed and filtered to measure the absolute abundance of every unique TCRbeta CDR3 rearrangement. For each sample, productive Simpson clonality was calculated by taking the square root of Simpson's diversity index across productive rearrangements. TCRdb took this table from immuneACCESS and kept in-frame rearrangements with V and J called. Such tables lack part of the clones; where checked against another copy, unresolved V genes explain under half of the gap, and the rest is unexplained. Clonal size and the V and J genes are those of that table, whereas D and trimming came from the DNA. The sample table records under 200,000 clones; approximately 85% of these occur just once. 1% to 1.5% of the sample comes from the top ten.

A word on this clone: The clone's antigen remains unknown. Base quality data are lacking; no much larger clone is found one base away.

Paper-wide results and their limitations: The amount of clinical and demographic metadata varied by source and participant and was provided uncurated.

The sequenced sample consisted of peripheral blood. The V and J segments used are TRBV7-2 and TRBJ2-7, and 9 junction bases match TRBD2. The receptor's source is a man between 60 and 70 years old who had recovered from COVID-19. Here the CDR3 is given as CASSLSIGGGGLQYF. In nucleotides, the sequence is TGTGCCAGCAGCTTAAGCATTGGCGGGGGGGGTTTGCAGTACTTC.